The following is a T cell receptor beta chain sequence with its context. Its specificity is unknown. TCRdb used MiXCR to reprocess the reads, holding one entry per CDR3 protein. The data show 300,000 or so distinct CDR3 sequences, approximately 25% seen once. CDR3 length: 10 amino acids. V lost 3 bases to trimming and J lost 5 bases, with 3 bases between them. Germline CDR1 DFQATT, CDR2 SNEGSKA (reference sequence). This sample is part of a study of T cell repertoires in cytomegalovirus infection. For the study at large: Public TCR beta signature analysis indicated the presence of both CMV infection and matching HLA type.

The receptor was isolated from a human donor in good health (CMV status not recorded). Some clones in this sample may be carry-over from other donors' samples. The chain couples TRBV20-1 to TRBJ2-3; no clear D. The sample in question was cultured PBMCs, obtained from culture after CMV antigen stimulation. As DNA, the CDR3 is TGCAGTGCTAGTTTAGATACGCAGTATTTT. Translation: CSASLDTQYF.